This T cell receptor (beta chain) was identified during a study of T cells in Graves' hyperthyroidism and ophthalmopathy. To note about this clonotype: Its antigen remains unidentified.

The study, taken as a whole, reports: Most thyroid-expanded clonotypes above 0.001 were also found in blood.

About 10 ml of fresh peripheral blood supplied the PBMCs. V dropped 4 bases and J dropped 5 bases, with 20 bases sitting between them. The germline V gene has CDR1 LGHNA and CDR2 YNFKEQ. The CDR3 has 16 amino acids. Using RNA transcripts as the source, TCR beta CDR3 regions were amplified. Primed by the HTBI set, a first-round RT-PCR was run on the TCR CDR3. TCRdb passed the multiplex PCR reads through MiXCR, listing each CDR3 protein once. This table has hundreds of thousands of distinct CDR3 sequences, roughly 14% appearing once. This TCR was sampled from a woman younger than 45 with Graves' hyperthyroidism that later progressed to Graves' ophthalmopathy. Sequenced material: blood. This chain links TRBV4-2 with TRBJ2-5, with D perhaps being TRBD1 or TRBD2 (5 bases each). CDR3 amino acids: CASSPEGTHTGETQYF. The CDR3 nucleotides are TGTGCCAGCAGCCCCGAGGGGACCCACACTGGGGAGACCCAGTACTTC.